Presented here are 10 T cell receptor beta chains from one specimen sequenced in a study of a mutant IDH1 vaccine in newly diagnosed glioma. Assay used: immunoSEQ multiplex PCR; TCRdb lists only in-frame clones, some missing. The sample has tens of thousands of clones, around 80% seen once. Time point specified: week 35, safety follow-up. It was 300 ug of mutant IDH1 20-mer peptide that made up each vaccine dose, given with topical imiquimod. Their recognized antigens are unknown. The material was PBMCs, obtained from a glioma patient whose treatment included an IDH1 peptide vaccine. The receptors here all came from a man under 40 with glioma.

The chain couples TRBV7-9 to TRBJ2-3, with TRBD1 as a possible D gene (5 bases). CDR1 is SEHNR and CDR2 is FQNEAQ in the germline V gene (reference sequence). The CDR3 covers 13 residues. Trimming left V 2 bases short and J 4 bases short, with 7 bases between. In DNA, the CDR3 is TGTGCCAGCAGCTTAAAAGGGGCAGATACGCAGTATTTT. It translates to CASSLKGADTQYF. The full variable domain, in which reference TRBV7-9 and TRBJ2-3 provide the parts outside the CDR3, is DTGVSQNPRHKITKRGQNVTFRCDPISEHNRLYWYRQTLGQGPEFLTYFQNEAQLEKSRLLSDRFSAERPKGSFSTLEIQRTEQGDSAMYLCASSLKGADTQYFGPGTRLTVL.

The sample holds one count of this clone. The chain joins TRBV6-6 to TRBJ1-1; tentative D call: TRBD1 (6 bases). This CDR3 spans 13 amino acids. CDR1 and CDR2 from the germline V gene are MNHNY and SVGAGI (reference sequence). With 2 bases removed from V and 7 bases from J, the gap between germline ends came to 11 bases. CDR3 sequence: CASSYEGGNEAFF. The CDR3 nucleotides are TGTGCCAGCAGTTACGAAGGGGGTAATGAAGCTTTCTTT.

The rearrangement links TRBV5-1 to TRBJ2-5; 10 bases line up with TRBD2. Per the germline V gene, CDR1 is SGHRS and CDR2 is YFSETQ. CDR3 length: 15 amino acids. V was pared by 4 bases and J by 2 bases, with 5 bases of the junction left unmatched. CDR3 sequence: CASSGVAGGQETQYF. The CDR3 bases are TGCGCCAGCAGCGGGGTAGCGGGGGGACAAGAGACCCAGTACTTC.

The J gene is TRBJ2-5, the V gene TRBV7-9; 9 bases are a match to TRBD1. TRBJ2-7 matches the DNA end more closely, so the J call is doubtful. From germline, CDR1 is SEHNR and CDR2 FQNEAQ (reference sequence). The CDR3 loop spans 16 amino acids. CDR3 protein: CASSFWGQGNTYEQYF. The CDR3 DNA reads TGTGCCAGCAGCTTTTGGGGACAGGGCAACACCTACGAGCAGTACTTC.

The J gene is TRBJ2-7, the V gene TRBV14; no firm D call. The CDR3 is made up of 16 amino acids. Germline CDR1 SGHDN, CDR2 FVKESK. V dropped 1 base and J dropped 3 bases, with 16 bases sitting between them. The CDR3 bases are TGTGCCAGCAGCCAAGCCTCTTGGAGTAGCTACTACGAGCAGTACTTC. It is translated as CASSQASWSSYYEQYF.

The chain carries TRBV5-5 and TRBJ2-5; D ambiguous. The CDR3 has 15 residues. V dropped 1 base and J dropped 5 bases, with 15 bases sitting between them. Germline V gene lookup returns CDR1 SGHKS and CDR2 YYEKEE (reference sequence). CDR3 amino acids: CASSLFFADGETQYF. The CDR3 DNA follows: TGTGCCAGCAGCTTGTTCTTTGCGGATGGGGAGACCCAGTACTTC.

The chain couples TRBV27 to TRBJ1-6; no clear D gene. Germline V gives CDR1 MNHEY, CDR2 SMNVEV (reference sequence). V was cut by 6 bases and J by 9 bases, with 24 bases left in between. The CDR3 sequence is 17 residues long. DNA for the CDR3: TGTGCCAGCAGCCTCGCCCCGGTAGGATGGTCCATTTCACCCCTCCACTTT. Protein product: CASSLAPVGWSISPLHF.

The chain recombines TRBV2 with TRBJ1-2, with TRBD1 matching over 7 bases. Per the germline V gene, CDR1 is SNHLY and CDR2 is FYNNEI. The CDR3 covers 16 residues. J was trimmed by 1 base and V by 7 bases; bases with no gene match: 12. In DNA form, the CDR3 reads TGTGCCAGCACCCGGACAAACAGGGGTAGTAACTATGGCTACACCTTC. Residues: CASTRTNRGSNYGYTF.

J is TRBJ1-5 and V is TRBV6-6; D may be TRBD1 (6 bases). Germline-derived CDR1 and CDR2 are MNHNY and SVGAGI (reference sequence). CDR3 length: 13 amino acids. Trimming left V 8 bases short and J 5 bases short, with 13 bases between. The CDR3 sequence is CASSGDGYQPQHF. In DNA, the CDR3 is TGTGCCAGCTCAGGGGACGGATATCAGCCCCAGCATTTT.

The J gene is TRBJ1-3, the V gene TRBV7-2; D uncertain. Per germline, CDR1 SGHTA and CDR2 FQGNSA. The CDR3 covers 17 residues. The V gene lost 4 bases and the J gene lost 0 bases, with 16 bases spanning the gap. CDR3 loop: CASSSRGRARSGNTIYF. CDR3 sequence (DNA): TGTGCCAGCAGCTCCCGCGGGAGGGCCCGCTCTGGAAACACCATATATTTT.